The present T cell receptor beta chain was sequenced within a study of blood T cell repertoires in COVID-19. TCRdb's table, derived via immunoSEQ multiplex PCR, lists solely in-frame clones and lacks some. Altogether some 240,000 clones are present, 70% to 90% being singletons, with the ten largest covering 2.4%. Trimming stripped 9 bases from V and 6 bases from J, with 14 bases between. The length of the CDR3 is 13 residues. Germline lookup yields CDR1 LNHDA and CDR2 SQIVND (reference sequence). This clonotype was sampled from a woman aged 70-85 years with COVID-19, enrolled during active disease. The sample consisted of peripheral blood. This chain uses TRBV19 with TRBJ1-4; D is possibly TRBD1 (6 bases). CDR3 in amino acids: CASEGVGDEKLFF. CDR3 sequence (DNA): TGTGCCAGCGAGGGGGTTGGAGATGAAAAACTGTTTTTT.